This T cell receptor (beta chain) was identified in a study of T cells expressing NK-cell markers. cDNA encoding TCR beta was synthesized via 5'RACE template switching incorporating UMIs. TCRdb reworked the 5' RACE reads into one entry per CDR3 protein, no DNA. The table lists a few hundred thousand distinct CDR3 sequences, with around 1.4% in the top ten. The CDR3 covers 21 residues. CDR1 and CDR2 (germline): SGHTA, FQGNSA. This sequence was found in a woman aged 50 to 65 in good health. Specimen: blood T cells: a sorted CD56 or NKG2C T cell subset, CD4+ or CD8+ T cells, or bulk PBMC T cells (not recorded which). This sequence joins TRBV7-2 and TRBJ2-1; TCRdb selects TRBD2, and the lack of DNA leaves this call unchecked. CDR3 in amino acids: CASSLARVGTSGPSSYNEQFF.